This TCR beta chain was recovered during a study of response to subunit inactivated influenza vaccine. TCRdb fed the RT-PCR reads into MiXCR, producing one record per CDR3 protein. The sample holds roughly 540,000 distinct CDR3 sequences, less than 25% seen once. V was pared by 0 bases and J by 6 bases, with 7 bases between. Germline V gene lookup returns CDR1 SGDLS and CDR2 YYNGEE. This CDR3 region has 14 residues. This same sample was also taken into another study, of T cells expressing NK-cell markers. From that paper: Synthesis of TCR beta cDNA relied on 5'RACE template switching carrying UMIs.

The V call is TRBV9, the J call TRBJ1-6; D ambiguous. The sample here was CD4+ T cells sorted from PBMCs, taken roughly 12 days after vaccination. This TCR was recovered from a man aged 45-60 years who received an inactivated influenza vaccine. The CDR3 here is CASSVGVVNSPLHF. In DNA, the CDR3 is TGTGCCAGCAGCGTAGGTGTGGTTAATTCACCCCTCCACTTT.